This T cell receptor (beta chain) was profiled in a study of T-cell reconstitution after alpha-beta-depleted transplantation in children (dated by TCRdb to about 2016). At the level of the whole study: Using TCR repertoire profiling, the study followed T-cell immune reconstitution in a quantitative way in children after TCRalphabeta/CD19-depleted allogeneic hematopoietic cell transplantation.

The germline V gene (reference sequence) yields LNHNV for CDR1 and YYDKDF for CDR2. Clipping removes 3 bases from V and 2 bases from J, with 3 as the unmatched junction base count. There are 15 amino acids in the CDR3, from cysteine to phenylalanine inclusive. Just CDR3 DNA is preserved here, 45 bases in frame from base 1. The library came from PCR. Sequencing relied on an Illumina HiSeq 2500. TCR libraries were prepared with molecular barcoding, using unique molecular identifiers to normalize TCRbeta repertoire quantification. TCRdb reanalyzed the raw reads on its own, using fastp at Q25 for trimming and MiXCR for clone calling, and kept in-frame beta chains. Entries that share a CDR3 protein sequence are merged under the most common genes and DNA. The sample has 500,000 to 600,000 distinct CDR3 sequences on record, 27% of them singletons. 36% of the sample lies in the top ten. The sample's treatment or condition, from its label and the paper: allogeneic hematopoietic cell transplantation with graft depleted of TCRalphabeta T cells and CD19 B cells. The transplant recipients were children given TCRalphabeta/CD19-depleted allogeneic hematopoietic cell grafts.

This clonotype has a handful of counts. Its cognate antigen has yet to be identified. The input lacks base qualities; no much larger clone sits a single base away. Overall results and qualifications from the work: In some patients, the high TCRbeta diversity seen at day 60 was put down to recipient T cells and intrathymic progenitors that had survived conditioning. The apparently early alphabetaT-cell count recovery about two months after transplant was reportedly dependent on only several hundred rapidly expanded clones derived from non-depleted graft cells. Over subsequent months, a decline in hyperexpanded clone frequencies was noted, and after one year, T-cell counts and TCRbeta diversity were mostly ascribed to newly produced T cells.

The TCR originated in a boy under three years old with Wiskott-Aldrich syndrome, due to receive a stem cell transplant. Sequences were derived from PBMCs, sampled before TCRalphabeta/CD19-depleted stem cell transplant. This chain joins TRBV15 to TRBJ2-5, and 10 junction bases match TRBD2. The bases are TGTGCCACCAGCAGCCTACTAGCGGGGCAAGAGACCCAGTACTTC. Translated, it reads CATSSLLAGQETQYF. This CDR3, with the reference TRBV15 and TRBJ2-5 proteins standing in past its ends, gives the full variable domain DAMVIQNPRYQVTQFGKPVTLSCSQTLNHNVMYWYQQKSSQAPKLLFHYYDKDFNNEADTPDNFQSRRPNTSFCFLDIRSPGLGDTAMYLCATSSLLAGQETQYFGPGTRLLVL.